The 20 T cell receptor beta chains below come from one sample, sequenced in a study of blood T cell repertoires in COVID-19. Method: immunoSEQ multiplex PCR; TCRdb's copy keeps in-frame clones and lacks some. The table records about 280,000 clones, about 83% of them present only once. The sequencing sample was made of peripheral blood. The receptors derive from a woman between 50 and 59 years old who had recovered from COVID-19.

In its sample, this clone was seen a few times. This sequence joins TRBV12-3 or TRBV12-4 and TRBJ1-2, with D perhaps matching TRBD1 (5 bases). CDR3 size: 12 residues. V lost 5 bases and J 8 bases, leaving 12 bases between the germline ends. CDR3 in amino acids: CASSPGWRGYTF. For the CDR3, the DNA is TGTGCCAGCAGTCCAGGGTGGCGGGGCTACACCTTC.

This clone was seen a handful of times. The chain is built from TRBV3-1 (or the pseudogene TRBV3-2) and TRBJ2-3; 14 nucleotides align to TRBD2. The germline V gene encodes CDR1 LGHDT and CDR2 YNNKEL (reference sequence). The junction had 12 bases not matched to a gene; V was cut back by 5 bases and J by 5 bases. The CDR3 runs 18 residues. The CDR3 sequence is CASSTGLAGGGSGDTQYF. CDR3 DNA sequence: TGTGCCAGCAGCACCGGACTAGCGGGAGGAGGGTCGGGAGATACGCAGTATTTT.

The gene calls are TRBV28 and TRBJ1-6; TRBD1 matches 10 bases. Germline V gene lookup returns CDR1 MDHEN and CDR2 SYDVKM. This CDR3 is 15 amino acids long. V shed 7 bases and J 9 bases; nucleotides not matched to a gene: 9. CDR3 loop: CASTQGGTGVSPLHF. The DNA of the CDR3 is TGTGCCAGCACCCAAGGCGGGACAGGGGTTTCACCCCTCCACTTT.

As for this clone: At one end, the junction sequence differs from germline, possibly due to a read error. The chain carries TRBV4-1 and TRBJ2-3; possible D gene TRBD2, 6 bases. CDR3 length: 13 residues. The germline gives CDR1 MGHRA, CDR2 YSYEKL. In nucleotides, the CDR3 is TGCGCCAGCAGCCAAACGGACTTGCGGGGACGGTTTTTT. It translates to CASSQTDLRGRFF.

CDR3 sequence: CTSSQETEGDTEAFF. In nucleotides, the CDR3 is TGCACCAGCAGCCAAGAAACAGAGGGGGACACTGAAGCTTTCTTT. The V gene is TRBV1, the J gene TRBJ1-1; TRBD1 reflects the table's D call only, with no check against the DNA. TRBV1 is a documented pseudogene. The CDR3 has 15 amino acids.

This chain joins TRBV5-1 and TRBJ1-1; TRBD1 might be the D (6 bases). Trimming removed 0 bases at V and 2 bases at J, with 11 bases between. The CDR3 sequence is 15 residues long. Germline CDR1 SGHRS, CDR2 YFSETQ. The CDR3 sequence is CASSLGQAINTEAFF. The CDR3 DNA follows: TGCGCCAGCAGCTTGGGACAGGCGATAAACACTGAAGCTTTCTTT.

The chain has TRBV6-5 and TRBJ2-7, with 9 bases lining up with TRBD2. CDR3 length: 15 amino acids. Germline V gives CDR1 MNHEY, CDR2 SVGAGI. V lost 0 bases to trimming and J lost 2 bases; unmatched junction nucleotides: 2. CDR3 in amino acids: CASSYSSGGTYEQYF. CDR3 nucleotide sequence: TGTGCCAGCAGTTACTCTAGCGGGGGCACCTACGAGCAGTACTTC.

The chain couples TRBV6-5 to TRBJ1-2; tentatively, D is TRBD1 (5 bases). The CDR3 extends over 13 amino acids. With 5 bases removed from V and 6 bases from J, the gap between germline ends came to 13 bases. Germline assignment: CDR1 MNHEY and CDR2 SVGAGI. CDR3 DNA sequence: TGTGCCAGCAGTCCCCTTTCGGGGGATGGCTACACCTTC. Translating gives CASSPLSGDGYTF.

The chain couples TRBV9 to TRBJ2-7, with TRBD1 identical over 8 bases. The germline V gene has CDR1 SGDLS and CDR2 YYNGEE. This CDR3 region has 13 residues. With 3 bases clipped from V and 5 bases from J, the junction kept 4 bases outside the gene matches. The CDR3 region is CASSDSTGDEQYF. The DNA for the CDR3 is TGTGCCAGCAGCGACTCGACAGGGGACGAGCAGTACTTC.

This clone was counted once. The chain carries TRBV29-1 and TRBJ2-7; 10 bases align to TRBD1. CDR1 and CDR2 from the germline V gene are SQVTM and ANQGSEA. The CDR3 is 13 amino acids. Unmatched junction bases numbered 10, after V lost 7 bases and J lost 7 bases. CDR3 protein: CSADRGPAGEQYF. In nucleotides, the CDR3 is TGCAGCGCCGACAGGGGGCCGGCTGGGGAGCAGTACTTC.

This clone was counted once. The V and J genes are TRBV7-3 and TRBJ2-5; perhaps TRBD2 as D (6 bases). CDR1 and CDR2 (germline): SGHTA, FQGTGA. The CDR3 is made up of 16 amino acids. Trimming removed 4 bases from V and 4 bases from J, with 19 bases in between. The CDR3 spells CASSSNPPGTGETQYF. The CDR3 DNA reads TGTGCCAGCAGCTCGAACCCCCCCGGGACTGGAGAGACCCAGTACTTC.

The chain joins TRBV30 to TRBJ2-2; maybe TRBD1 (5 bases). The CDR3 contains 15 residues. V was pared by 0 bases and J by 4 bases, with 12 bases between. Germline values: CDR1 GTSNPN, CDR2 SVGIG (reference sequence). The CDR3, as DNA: TGTGCCTGGAGTGTACTGACAGAGATCACCGGGGAGCTGTTTTTT. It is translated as CAWSVLTEITGELFF.

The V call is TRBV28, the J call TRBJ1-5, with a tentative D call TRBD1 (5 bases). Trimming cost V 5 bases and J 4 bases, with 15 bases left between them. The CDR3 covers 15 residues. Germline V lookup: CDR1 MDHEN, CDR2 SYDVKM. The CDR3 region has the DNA TGTGCCAGCAGTCCTTTTGGGGGGGGAAATCAGCCCCAGCATTTT. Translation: CASSPFGGGNQPQHF.

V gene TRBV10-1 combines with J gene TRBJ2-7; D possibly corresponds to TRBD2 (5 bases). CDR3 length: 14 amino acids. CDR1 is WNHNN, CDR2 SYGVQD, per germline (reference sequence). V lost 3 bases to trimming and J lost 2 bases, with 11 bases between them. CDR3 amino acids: CASSEGLVAYEQYF. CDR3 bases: TGCGCCAGCAGTGAAGGACTGGTGGCCTACGAGCAGTACTTC.

CDR3 in amino acids: CASSLMQGYEKLFF. In DNA form, the CDR3 reads TGTGCCAGCAGTTTAATGCAGGGGTATGAAAAACTGTTTTTT. The V gene is TRBV27, the J gene TRBJ1-4; perhaps TRBD1 as D (6 bases). This CDR3 contains 14 residues. V was clipped by 2 bases and J by 6 bases, with 10 bases between them. Germline V gene data show CDR1 as MNHEY and CDR2 as SMNVEV (reference sequence). The complete variable domain, with remaining parts taken from reference TRBV27 and TRBJ1-4, reads EAQVTQNPRYLITVTGKKLTVTCSQNMNHEYMSWYRQDPGLGLRQIYYSMNVEVTDKGDVPEGYKVSRKEKRNFPLILESPSPNQTSLYFCASSLMQGYEKLFFGSGTQLSVL.

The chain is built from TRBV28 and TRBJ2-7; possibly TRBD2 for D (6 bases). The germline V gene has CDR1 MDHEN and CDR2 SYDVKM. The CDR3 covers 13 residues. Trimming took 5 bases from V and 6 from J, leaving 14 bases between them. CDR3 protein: CASSGGREIEQYF. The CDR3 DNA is TGTGCCAGCAGTGGCGGACGGGAGATCGAGCAGTACTTC. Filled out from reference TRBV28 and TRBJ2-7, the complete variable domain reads DVKVTQSSRYLVKRTGEKVFLECVQDMDHENMFWYRQDPGLGLRLIYFSYDVKMKEKGDIPEGYSVSREKKERFSLILESASTNQTSMYLCASSGGREIEQYFGPGTRLTVT.

CDR3 DNA: TGTGCCAGCAGCGTCAAAAATGAAAAACTGTTTTTT. It encodes CASSVKNEKLFF. This sequence joins TRBV11-2 and TRBJ1-4; D remains unclear. The V end was cut by 5 bases, the J end by 5 bases, with 6 bases between. Germline V gives CDR1 SGHAT, CDR2 FQNNGV. The CDR3 length is 12 residues.

CDR3: CASSPPGAGSNEQFF. The CDR3 DNA sequence: TGTGCCAGTAGTCCCCCCGGGGCGGGGAGCAATGAGCAGTTCTTC. The J gene is TRBJ2-1, the V gene TRBV19; D might be TRBD2 (6 bases). Germline loops: CDR1 LNHDA, CDR2 SQIVND (reference sequence). V was shortened by 5 bases and J by 6 bases, with 17 bases between the two germline ends. The CDR3 covers 15 residues.

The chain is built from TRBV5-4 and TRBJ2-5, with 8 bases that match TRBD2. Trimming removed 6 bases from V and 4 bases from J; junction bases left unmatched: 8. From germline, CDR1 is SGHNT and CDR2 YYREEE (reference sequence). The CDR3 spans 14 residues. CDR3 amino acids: CASMVAGSGETQYF. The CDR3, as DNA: TGTGCCAGCATGGTAGCGGGATCAGGAGAGACCCAGTACTTC. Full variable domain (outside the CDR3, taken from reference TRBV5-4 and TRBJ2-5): ETGVTQSPTHLIKTRGQQVTLRCSSQSGHNTVSWYQQALGQGPQFIFQYYREEENGRGNFPPRFSGLQFPNYSSELNVNALELDDSALYLCASMVAGSGETQYFGPGTRLLVL.

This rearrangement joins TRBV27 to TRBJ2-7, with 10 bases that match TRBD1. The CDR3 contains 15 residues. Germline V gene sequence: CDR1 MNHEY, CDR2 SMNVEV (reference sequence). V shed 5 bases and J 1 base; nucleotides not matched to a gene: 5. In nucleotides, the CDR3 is TGTGCCAGCAGTCCGCGGACAGGGGGTTCCTACGAGCAGTACTTC. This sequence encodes CASSPRTGGSYEQYF.